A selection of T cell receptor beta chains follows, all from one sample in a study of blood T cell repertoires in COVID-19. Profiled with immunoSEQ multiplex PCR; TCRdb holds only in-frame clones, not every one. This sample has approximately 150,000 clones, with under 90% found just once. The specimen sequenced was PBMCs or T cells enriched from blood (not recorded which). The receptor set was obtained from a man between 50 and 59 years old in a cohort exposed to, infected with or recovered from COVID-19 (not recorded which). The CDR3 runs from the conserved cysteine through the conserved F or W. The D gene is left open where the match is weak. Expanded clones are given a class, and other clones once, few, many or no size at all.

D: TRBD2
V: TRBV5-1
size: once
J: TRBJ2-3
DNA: TGCGCCAGCAGCTTGGGGCCGGGAGGGCCCGGAGATACGCAGTATTTT
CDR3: CASSLGPGGPGDTQYF

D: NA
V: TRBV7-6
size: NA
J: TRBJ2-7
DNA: TGTGCCAGCAGCTTAGACCCGGTCTACGAGCAGTACTTC
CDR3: CASSLDPVYEQYF

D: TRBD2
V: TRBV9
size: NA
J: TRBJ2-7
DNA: TGTGCCAGCAGCTCGGGACTAGCGGGAGCGGGCTACGAGCAGTACTTC
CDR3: CASSSGLAGAGYEQYF

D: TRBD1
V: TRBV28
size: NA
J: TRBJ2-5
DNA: TGTGCCAGCAGTTCACCCGGGACAGCACAAGAGACCCAGTACTTC
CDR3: CASSSPGTAQETQYF

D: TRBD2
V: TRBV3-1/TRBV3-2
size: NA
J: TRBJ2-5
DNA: TGTGCCAGCAGCCTCGGGACTAGCGGAGAGACCCAGTACTTC
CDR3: CASSLGTSGETQYF

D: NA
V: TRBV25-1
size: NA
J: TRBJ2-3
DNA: TGTGCCAGCAGTGAACCGACCCGGGGGGATACGCAGTATTTT
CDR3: CASSEPTRGDTQYF

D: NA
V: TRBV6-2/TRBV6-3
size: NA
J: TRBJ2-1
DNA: TGTGCCAGCAGTTCAGGGGTAGGGGAGCAGTTCTTC
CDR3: CASSSGVGEQFF

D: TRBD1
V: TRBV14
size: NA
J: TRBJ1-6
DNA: TGTGCCAGCAGCCAGCTGGGACAGGGTACGAATTCACCCCTCCACTTT
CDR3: CASSQLGQGTNSPLHF

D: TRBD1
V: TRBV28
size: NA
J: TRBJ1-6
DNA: TGTGCCAGCAGTTTACCCGGACAGGGGGCAAACTCACCCCTCCACTTT
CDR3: CASSLPGQGANSPLHF

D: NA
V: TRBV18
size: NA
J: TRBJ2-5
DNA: TGTGCCAGCTCACCGCGACAGCAAGAGACCCAGTACTTC
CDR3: CASSPRQQETQYF

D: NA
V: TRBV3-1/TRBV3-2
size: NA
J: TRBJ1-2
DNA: TGTGCCAGCAGCGTTGCGGGGGAAGGCTACACCTTC
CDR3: CASSVAGEGYTF

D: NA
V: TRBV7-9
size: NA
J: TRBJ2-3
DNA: TGTGCCAGCAGCGCTCTAGCGAAATGGGGCGCAGATACGCAGTATTTT
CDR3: CASSALAKWGADTQYF

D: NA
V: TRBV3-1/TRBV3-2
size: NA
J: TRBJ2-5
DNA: TGTGCCAGCAGCCAAGCCAACCAGGGCGAGAAAGAGACCCAGTACTTC
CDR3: CASSQANQGEKETQYF

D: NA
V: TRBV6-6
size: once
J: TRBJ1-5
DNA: TGTGCCAGCAGCTCAGGGGATGGACAGCCCCAGCATTTT
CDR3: CASSSGDGQPQHF

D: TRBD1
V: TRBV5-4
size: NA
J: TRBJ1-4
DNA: TGTGCCAGCAGCCTGACAGGGGGCGGTGAAAAACTGTTTTTT
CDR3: CASSLTGGGEKLFF

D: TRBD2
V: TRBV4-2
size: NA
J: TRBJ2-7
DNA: TGTGCCAGCAGCCAAGCCGGGACTAGCGGCACCTACGAGCAGTACTTC
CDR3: CASSQAGTSGTYEQYF

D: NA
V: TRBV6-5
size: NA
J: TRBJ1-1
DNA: TGTGCCAGCAGTTCCGGGACCCGGGGGACTGAAGCTTTCTTT
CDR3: CASSSGTRGTEAFF

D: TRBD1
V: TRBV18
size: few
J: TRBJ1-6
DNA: TGTGCCAGCTCACCCCCACAGGGGGCAAATTCACCCCTCCACTTT
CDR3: CASSPPQGANSPLHF

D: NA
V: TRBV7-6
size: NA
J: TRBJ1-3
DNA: TGTGCCAGCAGCTTAGTGGCTGCCTCTGGAAACACCATATATTTT
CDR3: CASSLVAASGNTIYF

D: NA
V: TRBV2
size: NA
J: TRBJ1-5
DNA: TGTGCCAGCACGCGGAGGAGCAATCAGCCCCAGCATTTT
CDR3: CASTRRSNQPQHF

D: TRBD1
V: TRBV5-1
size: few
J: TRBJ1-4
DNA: TGCGCCAGCAGCTTGCTGGGACAGGGGGCTGGTGAAAAACTGTTTTTT
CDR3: CASSLLGQGAGEKLFF

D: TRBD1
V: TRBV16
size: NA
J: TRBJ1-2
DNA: TGTGCCAGCAGCCAAGGGGACAGGGGGCGAGACTATGGCTACACCTTC
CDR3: CASSQGDRGRDYGYTF

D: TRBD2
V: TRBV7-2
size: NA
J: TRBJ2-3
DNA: TGTGCCAGCAGCTTAAGGTCCCGGAGGACTAGCGTCGGCACAGATACGCAGTATTTT
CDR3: CASSLRSRRTSVGTDTQYF